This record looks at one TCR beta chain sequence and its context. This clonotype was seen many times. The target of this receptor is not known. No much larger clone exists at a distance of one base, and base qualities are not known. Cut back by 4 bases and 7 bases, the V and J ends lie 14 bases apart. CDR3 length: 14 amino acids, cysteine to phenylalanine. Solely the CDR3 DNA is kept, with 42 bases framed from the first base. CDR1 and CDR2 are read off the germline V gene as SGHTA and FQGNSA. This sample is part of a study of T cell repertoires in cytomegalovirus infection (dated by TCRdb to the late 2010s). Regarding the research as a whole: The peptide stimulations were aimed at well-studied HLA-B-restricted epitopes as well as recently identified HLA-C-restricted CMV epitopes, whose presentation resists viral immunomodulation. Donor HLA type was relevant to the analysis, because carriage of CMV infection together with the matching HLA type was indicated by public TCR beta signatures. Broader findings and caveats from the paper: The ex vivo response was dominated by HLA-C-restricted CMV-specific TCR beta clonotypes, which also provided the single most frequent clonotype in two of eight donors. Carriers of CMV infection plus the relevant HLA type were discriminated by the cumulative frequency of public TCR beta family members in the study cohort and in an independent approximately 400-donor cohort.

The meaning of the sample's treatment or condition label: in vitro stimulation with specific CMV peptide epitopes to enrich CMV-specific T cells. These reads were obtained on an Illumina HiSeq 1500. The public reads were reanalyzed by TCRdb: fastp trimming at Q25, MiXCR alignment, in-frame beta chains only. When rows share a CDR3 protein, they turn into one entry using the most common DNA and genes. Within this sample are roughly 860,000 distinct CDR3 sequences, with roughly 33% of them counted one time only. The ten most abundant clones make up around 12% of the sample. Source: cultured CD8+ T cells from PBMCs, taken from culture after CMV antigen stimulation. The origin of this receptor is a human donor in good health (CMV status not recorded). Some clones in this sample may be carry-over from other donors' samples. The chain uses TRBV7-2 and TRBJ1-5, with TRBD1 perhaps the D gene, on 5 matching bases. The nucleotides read TGTGCCAGCAGCTCAGTCGGGGGAGGGCAGCCCCAGCATTTT. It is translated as CASSSVGGGQPQHF.